The clone carrying this TCR beta chain appeared a few times. The target antigen is unknown. The treatment here: approximately 11-day PBMC culture with coronavirus spike peptide pools or control peptides (ViraFEST assay). Prior to the COVID-19 pandemic (2011-2018), the unexposed donor's CD4+ T cells were collected. Antigen-specific T cell expansion with peptide pools preceded TCR sequencing in the ViraFEST approach. V was pared by 3 bases and J by 4 bases, with 19 bases between. The CDR3 loop spans 17 amino acids. Germline V lookup: CDR1 DFQATT, CDR2 SNEGSKA (reference sequence). This entry comes from a study of vaccination and CD4 T cells after COVID-19. Study-wide points: Although the median of SARS-CoV-2-reactive clonotypes rose from 21 to 38, the change was not significant.

The assay that was used to sequence DNA from cultured CD4+ T cells was the Oncomine TCR Beta short-read assay. The authors extracted genomic DNA from cultured CD4+ T cells. TCRdb re-called the PCR reads through MiXCR, storing one row per CDR3 protein. The sample shows about 10,000 distinct CDR3 sequences, under 35% of them seen only once. The chain employs TRBV20-1 and TRBJ1-6, with a tentative D call TRBD1 (6 bases). This TCR came from a human donor in good health. Sequencing was performed on CD4+ T cells from blood, cultured in vitro. The CDR3 reads CSARVPRGPPYNSPLHF. The CDR3 DNA sequence: TGCAGTGCTAGGGTCCCCAGGGGCCCACCGTATAATTCACCCCTCCACTTT.